This entry features one T cell receptor beta chain sequence. The data derive from a study of blood T cell repertoires in COVID-19. Whole-study context: The United States, Italy and Spain supplied acute and convalescent COVID-19 samples. Sample material is recorded as cDNA or gDNA derived from T cells, B-cell-depleted T cells, or PBMCs.

Assignments of participants to cohorts depended upon their own reported clinical history. Two negative PCRs, clearance, or symptom resolution were required of recovered Cohort 3 donors. Here immunoSEQ multiplex PCR was the method, and the copy in TCRdb shows in-frame clones only, minus some. The table lists about 500,000 clones, around 87% of them singletons. After removal of 10 bases from V and 4 bases from J, the junction contained 8 bases not matched to a gene. CDR1 is MDHEN and CDR2 is SYDVKM in the germline V gene. The CDR3 totals 14 residues. The gene calls are TRBV28 and TRBJ2-2; 8 bases match TRBD2. This TCR came from a woman younger than 35 who had recovered from COVID-19. The sample comprised PBMCs or T cells enriched from blood (not recorded which). The CDR3 nucleotides read TGTGCCACCACGGGGGGGTTGGCCACCGGGGAGCTGTTTTTT. It translates to CATTGGLATGELFF. Based on the CDR3 plus reference TRBV28 and TRBJ2-2, the full variable domain is DVKVTQSSRYLVKRTGEKVFLECVQDMDHENMFWYRQDPGLGLRLIYFSYDVKMKEKGDIPEGYSVSREKKERFSLILESASTNQTSMYLCATTGGLATGELFFGEGSRLTVL.